This passage covers 25 T cell receptor beta chains from one sample sequenced in a study of cytotoxic CD8 clonotypes in ibrutinib-treated CLL. This table comes from immunoSEQ multiplex PCR, and its TCRdb copy is limited to in-frame clones, with some not included. The data contain about 140,000 clones, about 80% of them singletons. The material sequenced was PBMCs, taken after 12 months of ibrutinib treatment. The receptors derive from a human donor with chronic lymphocytic leukemia.

The chain has TRBV7-9 and TRBJ2-5; 12 bases are a match to TRBD1. Trimming removed 5 bases from V and 5 bases from J; junction bases left unmatched: 18. Germline-derived CDR1 and CDR2 are SEHNR and FQNEAQ (reference sequence). There are 19 residues in the CDR3. In nucleotides, the CDR3 is TGTGCCAGCAGCCGACGAGGGACAGGGGGCGCACCCATCCGGGAGACCCAGTACTTC. Protein product: CASSRRGTGGAPIRETQYF.

This clone was counted only a few times. The genes are TRBV15 and TRBJ1-5; D not resolved. The CDR3 totals 14 residues. The V gene's germline CDR1 is LNHNV and CDR2 YYDKDF (reference sequence). Trimming removed 3 bases from V and 4 bases from J, with 10 bases in between. CDR3 nucleotide sequence: TGTGCCACCAGCAGGTGGGGAGATAATCAGCCCCAGCATTTT. Protein: CATSRWGDNQPQHF.

CDR3 DNA sequence: TGTGCCAGCAGCAAAGGGGGGTTGAGCTCCTACGAGCAGTACTTC. Its translation is CASSKGGLSSYEQYF. The rearrangement uses TRBV21-1 and TRBJ2-7. TRBV21-1 is reported as a pseudogene. The CDR3 runs 15 residues.

Here the CDR3 reads CASSPRQASNYGYTF. CDR3 DNA sequence: TGTGCCAGCTCACCACGTCAGGCCTCTAACTATGGCTACACCTTC. The rearrangement uses TRBV18 and TRBJ1-2, with D hard to call. Germline V gene lookup returns CDR1 KGHSH and CDR2 LQKENI. V was trimmed by 1 base and J by 0 bases, leaving 9 bases between them. This CDR3 spans 15 amino acids.

The chain recombines TRBV28 with TRBJ2-3; TRBD1 aligns across 8 bases. This CDR3 is 15 amino acids long. V lost 6 bases and J lost 2; bases outside the gene matches: 7. Germline V CDR1 and CDR2: MDHEN, SYDVKM. Written as DNA, the CDR3 is TGTGCCAGCAGAGACAGGGGTAGGGTCACAGATACGCAGTATTTT. This sequence encodes CASRDRGRVTDTQYF.

The chain couples TRBV11-3 to TRBJ2-3; 7 bases fit TRBD1. The CDR3 has 19 amino acids. CDR1 and CDR2 from the germline V gene are SGHNT and YENEEA. Trimming at V came to 3 bases and at J to 3 bases, leaving 18 bases not matched to a gene. CDR3 sequence: CASSFALRPVDRVTDTQYF. The CDR3 DNA follows: TGTGCCAGCAGCTTCGCTCTACGGCCGGTAGACAGGGTGACAGATACGCAGTATTTT.

The chain uses TRBV9 and TRBJ2-7; 8 nucleotides align to TRBD1. Per the germline V gene, CDR1 is SGDLS and CDR2 is YYNGEE. With 6 bases clipped from V and 7 bases from J, the junction kept 9 bases outside the gene matches. The CDR3 extends over 13 amino acids. The CDR3 loop is CASTSRGQGEQYF. In DNA form, the CDR3 reads TGTGCCAGCACCTCCAGGGGGCAGGGAGAGCAGTACTTC. Combining the CDR3 with reference TRBV9 and TRBJ2-7 gives the whole variable domain DSGVTQTPKHLITATGQRVTLRCSPRSGDLSVYWYQQSLDQGLQFLIQYYNGEERAKGNILERFSAQQFPDLHSELNLSSLELGDSALYFCASTSRGQGEQYFGPGTRLTVT.

V and J are TRBV28 and TRBJ2-7, with 8 bases aligning to TRBD2. This CDR3 has 13 amino acids. The trim removed 5 bases at V and 3 bases at J, leaving 3 bases unmatched. Germline V gene data show CDR1 as MDHEN and CDR2 as SYDVKM. CDR3: CASSRGGDYEQYF. The CDR3 nucleotides read TGTGCCAGCAGTCGGGGGGGCGACTACGAGCAGTACTTC.

V is TRBV4-3 and J is TRBJ1-2; no firm D call. There are 14 residues in the CDR3. V lost 1 base, J lost 4 bases, and 10 bases lay in between. Germline assignment: CDR1 LGHNA and CDR2 YSLEER. The CDR3: CASSQVVNTYGYTF. CDR3 DNA sequence: TGCGCCAGCAGCCAAGTCGTGAATACCTATGGCTACACCTTC.

The chain's CDR3 is CASSFSSGSSYEQYF. CDR3 bases: TGTGCCAGCAGTTTTAGTAGCGGGAGTTCCTACGAGCAGTACTTC. V usage is TRBV27 and J usage is TRBJ2-7; 9 nucleotides agree with TRBD2. Per germline, CDR1 MNHEY and CDR2 SMNVEV (reference sequence). Losses at the gene ends were 3 bases for V and 1 base for J; bases not matched to a gene: 4. The CDR3 length is 15 residues.

V is TRBV4-1 and J is TRBJ1-2; perhaps TRBD1 as D (6 bases). CDR3 length equals 15 residues. V lost 4 bases, J lost 3 bases, and 15 bases lay in between. From germline, CDR1 is MGHRA and CDR2 YSYEKL. Here the CDR3 reads CASSRTGHQDYGYTF. CDR3 nucleotides: TGCGCCAGCAGCCGCACGGGACACCAGGACTATGGCTACACCTTC.

The chain combines TRBV4-3 with TRBJ2-3; perhaps TRBD2 as D (6 bases). CDR1 is LGHNA, CDR2 YSLEER, per germline. The V end lost 6 bases, the J end lost 4 bases, and 14 bases lay between the germline ends. CDR3 length: 14 residues. The CDR3: CASSNAGIADTQYF. The DNA of the CDR3 is TGCGCCAGCAGTAATGCGGGGATCGCAGATACGCAGTATTTT.

The chain carries TRBV7-9 and TRBJ1-3; the D gene is possibly TRBD1 (5 bases). Germline V gene data show CDR1 as SEHNR and CDR2 as FQNEAQ (reference sequence). This CDR3 has 15 residues. V lost 4 bases and J lost 2, with 12 bases in between. The CDR3 here is CASSSIGGTGNTIYF. Here the CDR3 DNA reads TGTGCCAGCAGCTCCATCGGGGGGACTGGAAACACCATATATTTT.

With respect to this clone: A junction boundary mismatches the germline segment, possibly from a read error. V and J are TRBV7-7 and TRBJ2-1; the D gene is possibly TRBD1 (5 bases). This CDR3 comprises 15 residues. Germline V gene data show CDR1 as SSHAT and CDR2 as FNYEAQ (reference sequence). The CDR3 protein is CASSLGAYRENEQFF. The CDR3 DNA reads TGTGCTAGCAGCTTAGGGGCCTACCGAGAGAATGAGCAGTTCTTC. Variable domain in full (rest from reference TRBV7-7 and TRBJ2-1): GAGVSQSPRYKVTKRGQDVTLRCDPISSHATLYWYQQALGQGPEFLTYFNYEAQPDKSGLPSDRFSAERPEGSISTLTIQRTEQRDSAMYRCASSLGAYRENEQFFGPGTRLTVL.

The chain carries TRBV30 and TRBJ1-6; maybe TRBD1 (5 bases). This CDR3 is built from 14 residues. Trimming pared 3 bases from V and 7 bases from J, leaving 13 bases between. Per the germline V gene, CDR1 is GTSNPN and CDR2 is SVGIG (reference sequence). CDR3 in DNA: TGTGCCTGGAGGAAGGACACAGAGAATTCACCCCTCCACTTT. This gives the protein CAWRKDTENSPLHF.

This clone was recorded a few times. V usage is TRBV7-3 and J usage is TRBJ2-7; 7 bases are shared with TRBD2. Trimming at V came to 2 bases and at J to 2 bases, leaving 6 bases not matched to a gene. CDR3 length: 15 residues. Germline CDR1 and CDR2: SGHTA and FQGTGA. The CDR3 region is CASSLVAGVPYEQYF. The CDR3 region has the DNA TGTGCCAGCAGCTTAGTGGCGGGAGTGCCCTACGAGCAGTACTTC.

The chain has TRBV2 and TRBJ2-1, with 8 bases fitting TRBD2. Trimming took 9 bases from V and 2 from J; bases not matched to a gene: 6. The V gene's germline CDR1 is SNHLY and CDR2 FYNNEI. The CDR3 covers 14 residues. The CDR3 protein is CASVGLATYNEQFF. The DNA for the CDR3 is TGTGCCAGTGTAGGACTAGCAACCTACAATGAGCAGTTCTTC.

V usage is TRBV18 and J usage is TRBJ2-4; the D gene is possibly TRBD2 (6 bases). Germline lookup yields CDR1 KGHSH and CDR2 LQKENI. The V and J ends lost 3 bases and 0 bases respectively, with 15 bases between them. The CDR3 length is 17 residues. CDR3 nucleotides: TGTGCCAGCTCACCCGGGGGAAAGCAACTAGCCAAAAACATTCAGTACTTC. It translates to CASSPGGKQLAKNIQYF.

This clone was counted a few times. The CDR3 reads CASSVADRALYGEQYF. CDR3 nucleotides: TGTGCCAGCAGCGTAGCCGACAGGGCCCTCTACGGGGAGCAGTACTTC. The chain joins TRBV9 to TRBJ2-7; 7 positions match TRBD1. The V gene end was trimmed by 0 bases and the J gene end by 7 bases; junction bases not matched to a gene: 13. This CDR3 is 16 amino acids long. Germline assignment: CDR1 SGDLS and CDR2 YYNGEE.

The gene calls are TRBV7-2 and TRBJ1-6; the match to TRBD1 covers 12 bases. The V and J ends lost 3 bases and 7 bases, in that order; junction bases with no gene match: 10. CDR3 size: 18 residues. The germline gives CDR1 SGHTA, CDR2 FQGNSA. In DNA, the CDR3 is TGTGCCAGCAGCTTTAGCGGGGGACAGGGGGCTTTGAATTCACCCCTCCACTTT. Translated: CASSFSGGQGALNSPLHF.

CDR3 DNA sequence: TGTGCCAGCAGCGTTAGGACCACTAGCGGGAGACGAACAGATACGCAGTATTTT. Residues: CASSVRTTSGRRTDTQYF. V is TRBV7-2 and J is TRBJ2-3, with TRBD2 matching 11 bases. The CDR3 has 18 amino acids. Germline CDR1 SGHTA, CDR2 FQGNSA. Trimming cost V 5 bases and J 3 bases; bases outside gene matches: 13.

This sequence joins TRBV27 and TRBJ2-3, with D maybe TRBD1 (5 bases). V lost 5 bases and J 1 base, leaving 13 bases between the germline ends. This CDR3 spans 15 amino acids. Germline CDR1 MNHEY, CDR2 SMNVEV (reference sequence). CDR3 DNA sequence: TGTGCCAGCAGTCCATTGGACATCCGCACAGATACGCAGTATTTT. Residues: CASSPLDIRTDTQYF.

The genes are TRBV10-3 and TRBJ1-5; unclear D gene. Germline loops: CDR1 ENHRY, CDR2 SYGVKD. The CDR3 spans 13 residues. The ends were cut back, 2 bases at V and 3 bases at J, with 5 bases in the middle. In nucleotides, the CDR3 is TGTGCCATCAGTGAGGGTAACAATCAGCCCCAGCATTTT. This translates into CAISEGNNQPQHF.

J is TRBJ1-6 and V is TRBV5-1; no clear D. The germline gives CDR1 SGHRS, CDR2 YFSETQ. V lost 0 bases and J lost 9, with 7 bases in between. The CDR3 totals 13 residues. The CDR3 region is CASSLALVSPLHF. The DNA of the CDR3 is TGCGCCAGCAGCTTGGCCCTCGTTTCACCCCTCCACTTT. The full variable domain, its missing parts supplied by reference TRBV5-1 and TRBJ1-6, is KAGVTQTPRYLIKTRGQQVTLSCSPISGHRSVSWYQQTPGQGLQFLFEYFSETQRNKGNFPGRFSGRQFSNSRSEMNVSTLELGDSALYLCASSLALVSPLHFGNGTRLTVT.

This clone appeared a single time. V gene TRBV7-2 combines with J gene TRBJ2-5; D unclear. The CDR3 contains 13 residues. Trimming removed 3 bases at V and 2 bases at J, with 7 bases between. The germline gives CDR1 SGHTA, CDR2 FQGNSA. DNA for the CDR3: TGTGCCAGCAGCTTTGGCTGGCAAGAGACCCAGTACTTC. As protein: CASSFGWQETQYF. The full variable domain, in which reference TRBV7-2 and TRBJ2-5 provide the parts outside the CDR3, is GAGVSQSPSNKVTEKGKDVELRCDPISGHTALYWYRQSLGQGLEFLIYFQGNSAPDKSGLPSDRFSAERTGGSVSTLTIQRTQQEDSAVYLCASSFGWQETQYFGPGTRLLVL.